This TCR beta chain was retrieved from a study of T cells in Graves' hyperthyroidism and ophthalmopathy. The study's findings and limits: The model anticipated ophthalmopathy a median about six months pre-onset.

RNA transcripts were the template for amplifying TCR beta CDR3 regions. First-round RT-PCR with HTBI primers amplified the TCR CDR3 region. Using its own MiXCR run on the multiplex PCR reads, TCRdb lists one record per CDR3 protein. The sample has about 600,000 distinct CDR3 sequences; 12% to 15% are singletons. In the ophthalmopathy cohort, Clinical Activity Score was at least 3, NOSPECS grade at least 4, and duration under 3 months. Those patients with uncontrolled infection, other autoimmune disease, pregnancy or lactation were excluded. The PBMCs had their origin in about 9.7 ml of fresh peripheral blood. This clonotype was observed many times. The antigen remains undetermined. CDR1 SEHNR and CDR2 FQNEAQ come from the germline V gene (reference sequence). After removal of 1 base from V and 5 bases from J, the junction contained 16 bases not matched to a gene. The CDR3 covers 18 residues.

The V gene is TRBV7-9, the J gene TRBJ2-5, with TRBD1 matching over 7 bases. Sequences were obtained from blood. This sequence originates from a woman aged 18-30 years with Graves' ophthalmopathy. This chain's CDR3 is CASSLGPVIRGLEETQYF. As DNA, the CDR3 is TGTGCCAGCAGCTTAGGCCCCGTGATTAGGGGGCTGGAGGAGACCCAGTACTTC. The full variable domain, rest sourced from reference TRBV7-9 and TRBJ2-5, is DTGVSQNPRHKITKRGQNVTFRCDPISEHNRLYWYRQTLGQGPEFLTYFQNEAQLEKSRLLSDRFSAERPKGSFSTLEIQRTEQGDSAMYLCASSLGPVIRGLEETQYFGPGTRLLVL.